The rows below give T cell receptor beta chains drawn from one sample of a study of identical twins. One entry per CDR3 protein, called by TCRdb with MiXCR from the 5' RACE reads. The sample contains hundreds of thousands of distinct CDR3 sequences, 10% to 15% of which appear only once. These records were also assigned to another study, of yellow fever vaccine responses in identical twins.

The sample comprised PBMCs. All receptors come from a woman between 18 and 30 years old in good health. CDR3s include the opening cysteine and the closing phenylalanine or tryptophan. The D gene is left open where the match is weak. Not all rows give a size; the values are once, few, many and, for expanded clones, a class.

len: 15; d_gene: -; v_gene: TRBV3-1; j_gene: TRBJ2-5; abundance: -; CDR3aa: CASSQGRGRGETQYF; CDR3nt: TGTGCCAGCAGCCAAGGGCGGGGGCGCGGGGAGACCCAGTACTTC
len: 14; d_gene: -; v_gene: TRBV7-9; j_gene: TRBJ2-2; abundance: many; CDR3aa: CASLNRVDTGELFF; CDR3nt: TGTGCCAGCCTAAACAGGGTGGACACCGGGGAGCTGTTTTTT
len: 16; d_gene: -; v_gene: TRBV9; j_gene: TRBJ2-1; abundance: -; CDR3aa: CASSPLSGWGYNEQFF; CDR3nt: TGTGCCAGCAGCCCCTTGTCTGGATGGGGTTACAATGAGCAGTTCTTC
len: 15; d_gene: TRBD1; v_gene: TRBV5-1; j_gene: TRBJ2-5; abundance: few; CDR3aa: CASSWRQGAGETQYF; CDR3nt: TGCGCCAGCAGCTGGCGACAGGGAGCAGGGGAGACCCAGTACTTC
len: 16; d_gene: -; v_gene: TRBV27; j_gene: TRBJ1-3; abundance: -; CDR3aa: CASSLLAPGSGNTIYF; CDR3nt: TGTGCCAGCAGTTTGCTCGCCCCCGGGTCTGGAAACACCATATATTTT
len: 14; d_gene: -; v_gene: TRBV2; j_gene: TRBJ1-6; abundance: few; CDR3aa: CASSVAGGSSPLHF; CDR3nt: TGTGCCAGCAGTGTGGCTGGGGGCTCGTCACCCCTCCACTTT
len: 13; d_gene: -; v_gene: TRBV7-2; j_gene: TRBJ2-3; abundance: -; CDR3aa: CASNADYTDTQYF; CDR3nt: TGTGCCAGCAACGCGGACTACACAGATACGCAGTATTTT
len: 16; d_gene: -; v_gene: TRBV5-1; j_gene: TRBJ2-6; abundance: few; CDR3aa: CASSLPGRSGANVLTF; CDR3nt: TGCGCCAGCAGCTTGCCAGGTCGCTCTGGGGCCAACGTCCTGACTTTC
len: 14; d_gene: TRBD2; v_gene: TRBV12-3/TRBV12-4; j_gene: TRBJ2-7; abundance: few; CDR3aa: CASRGGGSSYEQYF; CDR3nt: TGTGCCAGCAGAGGAGGCGGGAGCTCCTACGAGCAGTACTTC
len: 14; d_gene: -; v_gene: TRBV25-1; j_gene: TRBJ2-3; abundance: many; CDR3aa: CASSEWDSPDTQYF; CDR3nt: TGTGCCAGCAGTGAATGGGACTCGCCAGATACGCAGTATTTT
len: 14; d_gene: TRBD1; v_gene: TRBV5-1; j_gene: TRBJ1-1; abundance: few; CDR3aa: CASSSERGTGEAFF; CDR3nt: TGCGCCAGCAGCTCGGAACGAGGGACAGGGGAAGCTTTCTTT
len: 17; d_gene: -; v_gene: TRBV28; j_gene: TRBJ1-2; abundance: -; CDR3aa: CASSSYSGGKANYGYTF; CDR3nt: TGTGCCAGCAGTTCCTACTCGGGGGGGAAAGCTAACTATGGCTACACCTTC
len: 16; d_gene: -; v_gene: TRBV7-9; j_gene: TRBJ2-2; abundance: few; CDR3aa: CASSPLTAPNTGELFF; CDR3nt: TGTGCCAGCAGCCCCCTGACCGCGCCCAACACCGGGGAGCTGTTTTTT
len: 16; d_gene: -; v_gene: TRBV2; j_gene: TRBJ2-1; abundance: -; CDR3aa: CASSRRQLSSYNEQFF; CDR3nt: TGTGCCAGCAGTAGGCGACAACTAAGCTCCTACAATGAGCAGTTCTTC
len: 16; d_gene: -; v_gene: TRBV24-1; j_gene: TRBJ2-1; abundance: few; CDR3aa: CATSDPWTANYNEQFF; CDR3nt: TGTGCCACCAGTGACCCTTGGACAGCTAACTACAATGAGCAGTTCTTC
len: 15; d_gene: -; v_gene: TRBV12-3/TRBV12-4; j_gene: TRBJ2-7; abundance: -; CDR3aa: CASSPKFSPLDEQYF; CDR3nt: TGTGCCAGCAGCCCGAAGTTTTCCCCGCTTGACGAGCAGTACTTC
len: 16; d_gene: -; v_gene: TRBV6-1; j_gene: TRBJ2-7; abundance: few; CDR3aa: CASSERGKGVNYEQYF; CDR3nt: TGTGCCAGCAGTGAACGGGGTAAAGGGGTAAACTACGAGCAGTACTTC
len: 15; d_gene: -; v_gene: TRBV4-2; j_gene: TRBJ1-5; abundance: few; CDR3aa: CASSASGAGNQPQHF; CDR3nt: TGTGCCAGCAGCGCATCGGGGGCTGGCAATCAGCCCCAGCATTTT
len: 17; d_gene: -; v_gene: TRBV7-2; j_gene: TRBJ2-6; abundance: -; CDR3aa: CASSLAGALSGANVLTF; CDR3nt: TGTGCCAGCAGCTTAGCAGGGGCGTTGTCTGGGGCCAACGTCCTGACTTTC
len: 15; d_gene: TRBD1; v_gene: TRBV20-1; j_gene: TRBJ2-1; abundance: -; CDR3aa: CSARQAGGLYNEQFF; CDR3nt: TGCAGTGCACGTCAGGCAGGGGGCTTGTACAATGAGCAGTTCTTC
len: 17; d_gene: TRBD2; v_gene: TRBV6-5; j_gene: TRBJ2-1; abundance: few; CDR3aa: CASSYWGGRGAYNEQFF; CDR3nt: TGTGCCAGCAGTTACTGGGGCGGGAGGGGTGCCTACAATGAGCAGTTCTTC
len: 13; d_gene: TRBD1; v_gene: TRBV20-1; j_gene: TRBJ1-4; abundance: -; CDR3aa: CSAPDRGNEKLFF; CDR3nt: TGCAGTGCCCCGGACAGGGGCAATGAAAAACTGTTTTTT
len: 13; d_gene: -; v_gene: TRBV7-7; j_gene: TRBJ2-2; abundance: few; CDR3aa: CASSLFRDGELFF; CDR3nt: TGTGCCAGCAGCTTATTCAGGGACGGGGAGCTGTTTTTT
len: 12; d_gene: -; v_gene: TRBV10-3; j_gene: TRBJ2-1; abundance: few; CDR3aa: CAISGVAFEQFF; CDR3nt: TGTGCCATCAGTGGTGTAGCTTTTGAGCAGTTCTTC
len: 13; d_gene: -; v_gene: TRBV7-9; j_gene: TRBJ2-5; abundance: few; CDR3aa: CASSFWAEETQYF; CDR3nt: TGTGCCAGCAGCTTTTGGGCGGAGGAGACCCAGTACTTC
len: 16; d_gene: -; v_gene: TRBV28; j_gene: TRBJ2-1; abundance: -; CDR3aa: CASSPAGTVISNEQFF; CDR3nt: TGTGCCAGCAGCCCCGCCGGGACCGTCATCTCCAATGAGCAGTTCTTC
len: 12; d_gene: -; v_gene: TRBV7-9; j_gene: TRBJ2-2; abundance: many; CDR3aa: CASSIQAGELFF; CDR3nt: TGTGCCAGCAGCATACAGGCCGGGGAGCTGTTTTTT
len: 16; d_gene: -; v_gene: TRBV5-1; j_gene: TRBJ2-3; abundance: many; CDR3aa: CASSLGQLRSTDTQYF; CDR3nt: TGCGCCAGCAGCTTGGGACAGCTCCGTAGCACAGATACGCAGTATTTT
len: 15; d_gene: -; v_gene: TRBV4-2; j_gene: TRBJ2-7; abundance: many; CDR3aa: CASSQKGGPKDEQYF; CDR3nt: TGTGCCAGCAGCCAAAAAGGAGGGCCTAAGGACGAGCAGTACTTC
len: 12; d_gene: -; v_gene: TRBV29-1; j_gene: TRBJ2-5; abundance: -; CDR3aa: CSAAPSEETQYF; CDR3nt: TGCAGCGCCGCCCCTAGCGAAGAGACCCAGTACTTC
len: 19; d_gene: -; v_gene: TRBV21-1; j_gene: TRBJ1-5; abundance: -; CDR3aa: CASSNPPGEGSFGNQPQHF; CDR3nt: TGTGCCAGCAGCAATCCCCCCGGAGAGGGATCTTTTGGCAATCAGCCCCAGCATTTT
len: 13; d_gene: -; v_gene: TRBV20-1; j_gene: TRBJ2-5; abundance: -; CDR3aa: CSARDHGEETQYF; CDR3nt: TGCAGTGCTAGAGATCACGGGGAAGAGACCCAGTACTTC
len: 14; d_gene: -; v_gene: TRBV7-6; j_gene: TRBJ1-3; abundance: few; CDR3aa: CASSSGGYGNTIYF; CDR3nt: TGTGCCAGCAGCTCGGGGGGGTATGGAAACACCATATATTTT
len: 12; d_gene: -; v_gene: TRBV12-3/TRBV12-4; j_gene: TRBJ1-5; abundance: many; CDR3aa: CASRQANQPQHF; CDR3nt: TGTGCCAGCCGTCAGGCCAATCAGCCCCAGCATTTT
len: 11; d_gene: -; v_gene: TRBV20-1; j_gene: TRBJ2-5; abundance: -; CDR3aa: CSAKRGETQYF; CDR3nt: TGCAGTGCTAAGAGGGGAGAGACCCAGTACTTC
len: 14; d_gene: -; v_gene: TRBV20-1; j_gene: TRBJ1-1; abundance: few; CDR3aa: CSATFEGAFTEAFF; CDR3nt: TGCAGTGCTACCTTCGAGGGCGCGTTCACTGAAGCTTTCTTT
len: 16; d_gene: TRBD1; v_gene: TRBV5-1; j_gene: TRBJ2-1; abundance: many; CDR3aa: CASSFRPGQGSDEQFF; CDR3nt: TGCGCCAGCAGCTTCCGACCGGGACAGGGGTCGGATGAGCAGTTCTTC
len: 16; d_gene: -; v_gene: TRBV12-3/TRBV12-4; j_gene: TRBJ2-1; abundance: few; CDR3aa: CASSLGGLAPYNEQFF; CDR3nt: TGTGCCAGCAGTTTAGGTGGCTTAGCCCCCTACAATGAGCAGTTCTTC
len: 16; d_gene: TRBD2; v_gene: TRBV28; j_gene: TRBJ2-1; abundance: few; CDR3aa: CASSIMSLAAYNEQFF; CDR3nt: TGTGCCAGCAGTATTATGAGTCTAGCGGCCTACAATGAGCAGTTCTTC
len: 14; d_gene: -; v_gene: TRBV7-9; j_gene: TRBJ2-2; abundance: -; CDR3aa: CAATRGGSTGELFF; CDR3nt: TGTGCCGCAACCAGGGGGGGATCCACCGGGGAGCTGTTTTTT
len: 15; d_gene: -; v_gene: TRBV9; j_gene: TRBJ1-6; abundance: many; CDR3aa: CASSVGPDYNSPLHF; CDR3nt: TGTGCCAGCAGCGTAGGTCCGGATTATAATTCACCCCTCCACTTT
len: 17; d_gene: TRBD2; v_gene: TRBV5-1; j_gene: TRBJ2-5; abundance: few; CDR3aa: CASSPGTSGPPHGTQYF; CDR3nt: TGCGCCAGCAGCCCTGGGACTAGCGGACCCCCTCATGGGACCCAGTACTTC
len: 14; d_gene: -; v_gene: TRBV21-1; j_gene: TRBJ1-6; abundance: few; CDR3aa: CARRTRIKNSPLHF; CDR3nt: TGTGCCAGAAGGACAAGGATTAAGAATTCACCCCTCCACTTT
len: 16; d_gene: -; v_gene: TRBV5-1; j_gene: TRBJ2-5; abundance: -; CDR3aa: CASSLVSAQGQETQYF; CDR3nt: TGCGCCAGCAGCTTGGTTTCCGCCCAGGGGCAGGAGACCCAGTACTTC
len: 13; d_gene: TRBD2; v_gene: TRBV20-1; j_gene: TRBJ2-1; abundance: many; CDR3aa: CSAGALAGDEQFF; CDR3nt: TGCAGTGCTGGGGCACTAGCGGGGGATGAGCAGTTCTTC
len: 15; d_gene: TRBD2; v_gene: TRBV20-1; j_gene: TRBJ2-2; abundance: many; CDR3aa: CSARELAGDTGELFF; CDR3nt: TGCAGTGCTAGAGAGCTAGCGGGGGACACCGGGGAGCTGTTTTTT
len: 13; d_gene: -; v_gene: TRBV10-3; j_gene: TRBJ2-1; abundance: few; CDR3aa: CAISGSGKHEQFF; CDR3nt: TGTGCCATCAGTGGGTCAGGGAAGCATGAGCAGTTCTTC
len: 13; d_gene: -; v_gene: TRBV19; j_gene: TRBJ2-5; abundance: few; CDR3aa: CASSIGQAETQYF; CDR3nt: TGTGCCAGTAGTATTGGTCAGGCAGAGACCCAGTACTTC
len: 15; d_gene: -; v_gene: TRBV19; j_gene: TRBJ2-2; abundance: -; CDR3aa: CASSMGTSNTGELFF; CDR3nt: TGTGCCAGTAGTATGGGAACCTCTAACACCGGGGAGCTGTTTTTT
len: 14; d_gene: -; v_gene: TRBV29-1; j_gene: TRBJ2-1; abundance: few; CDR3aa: CSVEDRDSYNEQFF; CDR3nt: TGCAGCGTTGAAGATCGGGACTCCTACAATGAGCAGTTCTTC
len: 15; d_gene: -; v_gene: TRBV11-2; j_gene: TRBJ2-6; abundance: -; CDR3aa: CASSLVGRGANVLTF; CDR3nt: TGTGCCAGCAGCCTAGTCGGACGTGGGGCCAACGTCCTGACTTTC
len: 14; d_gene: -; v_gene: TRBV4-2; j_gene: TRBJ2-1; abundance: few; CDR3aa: CASSQVGSGNEQFF; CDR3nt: TGTGCCAGCAGCCAAGTTGGGTCCGGGAATGAGCAGTTCTTC
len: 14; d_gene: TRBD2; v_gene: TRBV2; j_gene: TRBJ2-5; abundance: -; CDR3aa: CASRISGSLETQYF; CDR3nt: TGTGCCAGCAGGATTAGCGGGAGCTTGGAGACCCAGTACTTC
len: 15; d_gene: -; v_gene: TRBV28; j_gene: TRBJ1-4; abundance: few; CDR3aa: CASASTGTPEGKLFF; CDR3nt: TGTGCCAGCGCTTCCACCGGGACCCCCGAGGGAAAACTGTTTTTT
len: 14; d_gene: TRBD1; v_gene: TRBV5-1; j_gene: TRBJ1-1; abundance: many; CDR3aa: CASSLGGTGTEAFF; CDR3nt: TGCGCCAGCAGCTTGGGGGGGACAGGGACTGAAGCTTTCTTT
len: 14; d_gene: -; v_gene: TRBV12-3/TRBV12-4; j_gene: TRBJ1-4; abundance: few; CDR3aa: CASKDAATNEKLFF; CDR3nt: TGTGCCAGCAAGGACGCGGCAACTAATGAAAAACTGTTTTTT
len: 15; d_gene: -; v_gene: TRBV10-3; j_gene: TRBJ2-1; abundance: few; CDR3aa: CAISESNRENNEQFF; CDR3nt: TGTGCCATCAGTGAGTCGAATAGAGAGAACAATGAGCAGTTCTTC